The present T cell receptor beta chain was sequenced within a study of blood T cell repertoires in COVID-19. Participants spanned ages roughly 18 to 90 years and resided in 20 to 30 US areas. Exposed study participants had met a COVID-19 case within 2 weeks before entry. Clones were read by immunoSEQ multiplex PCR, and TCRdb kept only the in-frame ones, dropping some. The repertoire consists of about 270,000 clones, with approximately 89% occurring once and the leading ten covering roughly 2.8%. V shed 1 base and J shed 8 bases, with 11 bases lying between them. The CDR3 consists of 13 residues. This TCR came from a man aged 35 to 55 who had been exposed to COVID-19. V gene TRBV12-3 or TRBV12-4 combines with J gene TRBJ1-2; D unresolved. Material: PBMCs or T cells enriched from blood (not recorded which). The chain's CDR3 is CASSLEQTVGYTF. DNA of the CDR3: TGTGCCAGCAGTTTAGAGCAAACAGTCGGCTACACCTTC.